These T cell receptor beta chains were read from a single sample in a study of cytotoxic CD8 clonotypes in ibrutinib-treated CLL. Generated by immunoSEQ multiplex PCR, the TCRdb table keeps only in-frame clones and is missing some. The table shows around 130,000 clones, with around four fifths occurring only once. The source was PBMCs, collected after 24 months of ibrutinib treatment. These receptors came from a human donor with chronic lymphocytic leukemia. Each CDR3 is given with its conserved first and last residue. The D gene is left open where the match is weak. Size is stated for part of the rows, as once, few or many counts, or as a class when the clone is expanded.

CDR3: CASSLLNYGYTF
DNA: TGTGCCAGCAGTTTGCTTAACTATGGCTACACCTTC
D: NA
size: NA
V: TRBV28
J: TRBJ1-2

CDR3: CASSRGGLVQYF
DNA: TGTGCCAGCAGCCGAGGGGGCCTAGTTCAGTATTTT
D: TRBD1
size: NA
V: TRBV28
J: TRBJ2-3

CDR3: CASSQKGVGDRDFNEQFF
DNA: TGTGCCAGCAGTCAAAAGGGTGTCGGAGACAGGGACTTCAATGAGCAGTTCTTC
D: NA
size: NA
V: TRBV6-4
J: TRBJ2-1

CDR3: CASSPTGIEQYF
DNA: TGTGCCAGCTCACCGACGGGGATCGAGCAGTACTTC
D: NA
size: few
V: TRBV18
J: TRBJ2-7

CDR3: CASSSQRNSPLHF
DNA: TGTGCCAGCAGTTCACAGCGTAATTCACCCCTCCATTTT
D: NA
size: few
V: TRBV6-5
J: TRBJ1-6

CDR3: CSVTGGRSRGTDTQYF
DNA: TGCAGCGTCACTGGGGGGAGGTCTAGGGGCACAGATACGCAGTATTTT
D: NA
size: NA
V: TRBV29-1
J: TRBJ2-3

CDR3: CASSLVRTVNTEAFF
DNA: TGTGCCAGCAGCTTGGTGAGGACAGTGAACACTGAAGCTTTCTTT
D: NA
size: NA
V: TRBV5-5
J: TRBJ1-1

CDR3: CASSGGQYNTEAFF
DNA: TGTGCCAGCTCGGGGGGACAGTACAACACTGAAGCTTTCTTT
D: TRBD1
size: few
V: TRBV18
J: TRBJ1-1

CDR3: CASSPHSGGLYNEQFF
DNA: TGTGCCAGCAGCCCCCATAGCGGGGGCCTTTACAATGAGCAGTTCTTC
D: TRBD2
size: medium-sized
V: TRBV7-7
J: TRBJ2-1

CDR3: CASRRLIATNEKLFF
DNA: TGTGCCAGCAGACGACTGATTGCAACTAATGAAAAACTGTTTTTT
D: NA
size: NA
V: TRBV28
J: TRBJ1-4

CDR3: CASSPLDGSSGNTIYF
DNA: TGTGCCAGCTCACCACTCGACGGAAGCTCTGGAAACACCATATATTTT
D: NA
size: NA
V: TRBV18
J: TRBJ1-3

CDR3: CASSVGGTSHYEQYF
DNA: TGTGCCAGCAGCGTAGGGGGGACAAGTCACTACGAGCAGTACTTC
D: NA
size: NA
V: TRBV9
J: TRBJ2-7

CDR3: CASSPYVGGNTGELFF
DNA: TGCGCCAGCAGCCCCTACGTTGGGGGGAACACCGGGGAGCTGTTTTTT
D: NA
size: NA
V: TRBV10-1
J: TRBJ2-2

CDR3: CASSLGRSTDTQYF
DNA: TGTGCCAGCAGCTTGGGCAGGAGCACAGATACGCAGTATTTT
D: NA
size: once
V: TRBV7-9
J: TRBJ2-3

CDR3: CASSDWGQENTEAFF
DNA: TGTGCCAGCAGTGATTGGGGACAGGAGAACACTGAAGCTTTCTTT
D: TRBD1
size: NA
V: TRBV6-1
J: TRBJ1-1

CDR3: CASTLGGGRNNQPQHF
DNA: TGTGCCAGCACCCTTGGGGGGGGCCGAAACAATCAGCCCCAGCATTTT
D: NA
size: NA
V: TRBV21-1
J: TRBJ1-5

CDR3: CASSWGVQETQYF
DNA: TGTGCCAGCAGTTGGGGGGTCCAAGAGACCCAGTACTTC
D: NA
size: NA
V: TRBV25-1
J: TRBJ2-5

CDR3: CASSPAAGAGGRQETQYF
DNA: TGTGCCAGCAGTCCCGCCGCGGGAGCGGGGGGGCGGCAAGAGACCCAGTACTTC
D: TRBD2
size: NA
V: TRBV28
J: TRBJ2-5

CDR3: CASLPGTPSSGNTIYF
DNA: TGTGCCAGCCTTCCCGGGACACCGAGCTCTGGAAACACCATATATTTT
D: NA
size: few
V: TRBV6-6
J: TRBJ1-3

CDR3: CAIQVWGGQETQYF
DNA: TGTGCCATCCAAGTGTGGGGGGGGCAAGAGACCCAGTACTTC
D: TRBD2
size: NA
V: TRBV6-1
J: TRBJ2-5

CDR3: CASSPYTSTRNTEAFF
DNA: TGTGCCAGCTCACCCTATACCTCTACAAGGAACACTGAAGCTTTCTTT
D: NA
size: NA
V: TRBV18
J: TRBJ1-1

CDR3: CASSPAGEGYTF
DNA: TGTGCCAGCTCACCGGCAGGGGAAGGCTACACCTTC
D: NA
size: NA
V: TRBV18
J: TRBJ1-2

CDR3: CASSHRTTEAFF
DNA: TGTGCCAGCAGTCACAGAACCACTGAAGCTTTCTTT
D: NA
size: NA
V: TRBV5-4
J: TRBJ1-1